A single sample gave rise to the 14 T cell receptor beta chains below, sequenced in a study of identical twins (dated by TCRdb to the mid-2010s). The library was produced with 5' RACE. The instrument was an Illumina HiSeq 2000. The public reads were reprocessed in TCRdb via fastp at Q25 and MiXCR, keeping in-frame beta chains. Rows with one shared CDR3 protein collapse into an entry with the most common genes and DNA. The sample has about 890,000 distinct CDR3 sequences on record, roughly 12% of them singletons. Under 2% of the sample comes from the top ten. This same sample was also taken into another study, of yellow fever vaccine responses in identical twins.

Source material: PBMCs. Receptors were obtained from a young woman in good health.

This clonotype has only a few counts. The gene calls are TRBV20-1 and TRBJ1-5; TRBD1 matches 12 bases. The CDR3 loop spans 15 amino acids. The ends lost 3 bases at V and 2 bases at J; junction bases unmatched: 2. Germline V gene data show CDR1 as DFQATT and CDR2 as SNEGSKA (reference sequence). The CDR3 DNA follows: TGCAGTGCTAGCGGGACAGGGGGCGGCAATCAGCCCCAGCATTTT. Protein sequence: CSASGTGGGNQPQHF.

The J gene is TRBJ2-2, the V gene TRBV14; D is possibly TRBD2 (5 bases). CDR1 and CDR2 (germline): SGHDN, FVKESK. V was clipped by 2 bases and J by 6 bases, with 16 bases between them. CDR3 length: 16 amino acids. In nucleotides, the CDR3 is TGTGCCAGCAGCCAACGACTTCTTCTTAGCGCCGGGGAGCTGTTTTTT. Its protein is CASSQRLLLSAGELFF.

V usage is TRBV24-1 and J usage is TRBJ2-1; 9 bases map to TRBD1. The V segment lost 4 bases and the J segment 9 bases; nucleotides outside the gene matches: 9. Germline V CDR1 and CDR2: KGHDR, SFDVKD. The CDR3 sequence is 15 residues long. The CDR3 sequence is CATSDQTGGWFEQFF. As DNA, the CDR3 is TGTGCCACCAGTGACCAAACAGGGGGCTGGTTTGAGCAGTTCTTC.

The V and J genes are TRBV20-1 and TRBJ2-3, with 11 bases lining up with TRBD2. Per germline, CDR1 DFQATT and CDR2 SNEGSKA (reference sequence). The J segment lost 5 bases and the V segment lost 6 bases, leaving 10 bases of the junction unmatched. The CDR3 length is 15 residues. CDR3 nucleotides: TGCAGTGCCCTCAGGCTAGCGGGAGGTCGAGATACGCAGTATTTT. It encodes CSALRLAGGRDTQYF.

DNA of the CDR3: TGCAGCTCTTTTTTGGTCACAGATACGCAGTATTTT. This sequence encodes CSSFLVTDTQYF. The V call is TRBV20-1, the J call TRBJ2-3; no reliable D call. Germline lookup yields CDR1 DFQATT and CDR2 SNEGSKA (reference sequence). The CDR3 sequence is 12 residues long.

This clonotype was picked up a small number of times. This chain connects TRBV29-1 to TRBJ1-2; no firm D call. This CDR3 is built from 13 residues. Germline V CDR1 and CDR2: SQVTM, ANQGSEA. V was pared by 7 bases and J by 0 bases, with 12 bases between. The CDR3 coding sequence is TGCAGCGATACGGGATCTCCTAACTATGGCTACACCTTC. This sequence encodes CSDTGSPNYGYTF. Combining the CDR3 with reference TRBV29-1 and TRBJ1-2 gives the whole variable domain SAVISQKPSRDICQRGTSLTIQCQVDSQVTMMFWYRQQPGQSLTLIATANQGSEATYESGFVIDKFPISRPNLTFSTLTVSNMSPEDSSIYLCSDTGSPNYGYTFGSGTRLTVV.

The chain links TRBV20-1 to TRBJ1-6; D gene uncertain. Germline values: CDR1 DFQATT, CDR2 SNEGSKA (reference sequence). Deletions cut 0 bases from V and 7 bases from J, with 16 bases between. CDR3 length: 16 amino acids. CDR3 protein: CSARDDRGGQNSPLHF. The CDR3 DNA reads TGCAGTGCTAGAGATGATCGGGGTGGTCAAAATTCACCCCTCCACTTT.

This chain connects TRBV6-1 to TRBJ2-1; the D call may be TRBD1 or TRBD2 (5 bases each). V was trimmed by 2 bases and J by 7 bases, leaving 18 bases between them. Germline CDR1 is MNHNS and CDR2 is SASEGT. The CDR3 loop spans 16 amino acids. CDR3 region: CASSETGTLIVNEQFF. As DNA, the CDR3 is TGTGCCAGCAGTGAAACCGGGACCTTAATAGTGAATGAGCAGTTCTTC.

This clonotype was counted a few times. The chain uses TRBV6-1 and TRBJ2-5; D might be TRBD2 (6 bases). Trimming left V 7 bases short and J 5 bases short, with 20 bases between. The germline gives CDR1 MNHNS, CDR2 SASEGT. The CDR3 is made up of 15 amino acids. CDR3 protein: CASTGVAGWGETQYF. The CDR3 bases are TGTGCCAGCACCGGGGTTGCGGGGTGGGGGGAGACCCAGTACTTC.

The chain links TRBV7-9 to TRBJ2-7, with a tentative D call TRBD1 (6 bases). From germline, CDR1 is SEHNR and CDR2 FQNEAQ (reference sequence). Trimming took 5 bases from V and 3 from J, leaving 11 bases between them. This CDR3 region has 13 residues. Written as DNA, the CDR3 is TGTGCCAGCAGCGACAGGTCGTTCTACGAGCAGTACTTC. It yields the protein CASSDRSFYEQYF.

This clonotype was seen a handful of times. The rearrangement links TRBV25-1 to TRBJ2-5; 8 bases map to TRBD1. Germline V gene lookup returns CDR1 MGHDK and CDR2 SYGVNS. Trimming removed 4 bases from V and 1 base from J; junction bases left unmatched: 5. This CDR3 has 15 residues. In DNA, the CDR3 is TGTGCCAGCAGTGCTCAGGGGGCGGCCCAAGAGACCCAGTACTTC. This codes for CASSAQGAAQETQYF.

The chain is built from TRBV2 and TRBJ2-3; D gene ambiguous. The ends were cut back, 2 bases at V and 3 bases at J, with 12 bases in the middle. Germline V gives CDR1 SNHLY, CDR2 FYNNEI. This CDR3 has 15 amino acids. This chain's CDR3 is CASSENLVGTDTQYF. As DNA, the CDR3 is TGTGCCAGCAGTGAAAACTTAGTTGGAACAGATACGCAGTATTTT.

This clonotype was counted a few times. This chain uses TRBV5-6 with TRBJ2-3; TRBD1 matches 8 bases. The CDR3 loop spans 16 amino acids. V shed 1 base and J 1 base; nucleotides not matched to a gene: 5. Germline values: CDR1 SGHDT, CDR2 YYEEEE. The CDR3 DNA sequence: TGTGCCAGCAGCTTGACCGGGACAGGCCGCACAGATACGCAGTATTTT. It encodes CASSLTGTGRTDTQYF.

The CDR3 bases are TGTGCCAGCAGTTTAGACCCCTTATACGAGCAGTACGTC. Its translation: CASSLDPLYEQYV. This chain uses TRBV12-3 or TRBV12-4 with TRBJ2-7; D unclear. V gave up 1 base and J gave up 4 bases, with 8 bases separating them. The CDR3 loop spans 13 amino acids.